This entry lists 3 T cell receptor beta chains sequenced from one sample in a study of shared clonotypes between healthy human individuals. Assay: immunoSEQ multiplex PCR; the TCRdb copy retains only in-frame clones and omits some. The sample lists about 590,000 clones, roughly 95% occurring once. CD45RO-negative, CCR7-selected cells formed the naive CD8 fraction, which excluded terminally differentiated effector memory CD45RA+ cells. Material: naive CD8+ T cells sorted from blood. The receptors derive from a woman younger than 45 in good health.

The rearrangement joins TRBV5-8 to TRBJ1-2, with D maybe TRBD1 (5 bases). Germline CDR1 is SGHTS and CDR2 is YDEGEE. V shed 4 bases and J shed 4 bases, with 8 bases lying between them. CDR3 size: 12 residues. The DNA of the CDR3 is TGTGCCAGCAGCCGAGGGGTCTATGGCTACACCTTC. Its translation is CASSRGVYGYTF.

This chain links TRBV2 with TRBJ2-2, with D possibly matching TRBD1 (6 bases). V lost 10 bases to trimming and J lost 1 base, with 25 bases between them. The CDR3 sequence is 18 residues long. Germline CDR1 reads SNHLY; CDR2 reads FYNNEI. Written as DNA, the CDR3 is TGTGCCACAGGGGAGATAAGCTTAATGAGGCAGAACACCGGGGAGCTGTTTTTT. It translates to CATGEISLMRQNTGELFF.

Note on this clone: Different DNA sequences within this sample yield the same CDR3. The genes are TRBV7-8 and TRBJ2-7, with D hard to call. Trimming removed 2 bases at V and 1 base at J, with 0 bases between. The CDR3 is made up of 11 amino acids. Germline V lookup: CDR1 SGHVS, CDR2 FQNEAQ. The CDR3 spells CASSLSYEQYF. The CDR3 DNA reads as TGTGCCAGCAGCTTATCCTACGAGCAGTACTTC.